The 11 T cell receptor beta chains presented below share a single source sample, sequenced in a study of regulatory T cells in long-lasting Graves disease (dated by TCRdb to the early 2020s). Library prep was done by multiplex PCR. TCRdb shows the sequencer as Illumina HiSeq 4000. CDR3 regions were amplified by Arm-PCR with iRepertoire HTBI primers to construct TCR beta libraries. TCRdb itself trimmed the public reads at Q25 with fastp, ran MiXCR and retained productive beta chains. Each entry is one CDR3 protein sequence, shown with its most common DNA and genes. Across this sample there are approximately 540,000 distinct CDR3 sequences, with 12% seen only once. Roughly 8.9% of the sample belongs to the ten largest clones. Per the publication, the time point label means: newly diagnosed GD, antithyroid drugs for less than 3 months. RNA was extracted from PBMCs in TRIzol for both TCR sequencing and RNA sequencing.

The sample was also linked to a second study, of T cells in Graves' hyperthyroidism and ophthalmopathy.

Sequencing was performed on peripheral blood mononuclear cells (PBMCs), taken at new diagnosis, from a patient treated with antithyroid drugs. These TCRs come from a woman aged 25 to 39 with Graves disease. Donor details come from another sample of the same person, matched by shared clones.

This clonotype was counted between two and nine times. The V gene is TRBV13, the J gene TRBJ1-2; D is perhaps TRBD1 (6 bases). Per germline, CDR1 PRHDT and CDR2 FYEKMQ (reference sequence). Trimming cost V 5 bases and J 8 bases, with 18 bases left between them. There are 14 residues in the CDR3. The CDR3 protein is CASSPEEGGVGYTF. CDR3 in DNA: TGTGCCAGCAGCCCGGAGGAGGGGGGAGTAGGCTACACCTTC. The full variable domain, rest sourced from reference TRBV13 and TRBJ1-2, is AAGVIQSPRHLIKEKRETATLKCYPIPRHDTVYWYQQGPGQDPQFLISFYEKMQSDKGSIPDRFSAQQFSDYHSELNMSSLELGDSALYFCASSPEEGGVGYTFGSGTRLTVV.

This clonotype was counted ten times or more. The J gene is TRBJ2-7, the V gene TRBV28; weak D call: TRBD2 (5 bases). Germline CDR1 and CDR2: MDHEN and SYDVKM. This CDR3 contains 14 residues. Trimming cost V 5 bases and J 2 bases, with 13 bases left between them. The CDR3 DNA reads TGTGCCAGCAGTCTCGTAAGAGGGACCTACGAGCAGTACTTC. Its translation: CASSLVRGTYEQYF.

This clonotype was seen repeatedly, ten times or more. V and J are TRBV24-1 and TRBJ2-7; 10 nucleotides match TRBD2. J lost 5 bases, V lost 4 bases, and 4 bases had no gene match. Germline V CDR1 and CDR2: KGHDR, SFDVKD. The CDR3 runs to 14 residues. This CDR3 reads CATSDPSGGDEQYF. In DNA, the CDR3 is TGTGCCACCAGTGACCCGAGCGGGGGGGACGAGCAGTACTTC.

Ten or more counts support this clonotype. The chain joins TRBV6-5 to TRBJ1-5; D is uncertain. This CDR3 comprises 17 residues. CDR1 and CDR2 (germline): MNHEY, SVGAGI. Trimming took 2 bases from V and 0 from J, leaving 14 bases between them. This CDR3 is CASSYEVDIGSNQPQHF. The CDR3 DNA follows: TGTGCCAGCAGTTACGAGGTAGACATCGGTAGCAATCAGCCCCAGCATTTT.

A few counts support this clonotype. The rearrangement links TRBV6-2 or TRBV6-3 to TRBJ2-3; tentatively, D is TRBD1 or TRBD2 (7 bases each). CDR1 and CDR2 from the germline V gene are MNHEY and SVGEGT. The CDR3 covers 15 residues. Trimming stripped 6 bases from V and 3 bases from J, with 16 bases between. CDR3 sequence reads: CASSPQGGMTDTQYF. The CDR3 DNA follows: TGTGCCAGCAGCCCTCAGGGGGGGATGACAGATACGCAGTATTTT.

This chain joins TRBV30 and TRBJ1-5, with TRBD1 as a possible D gene (6 bases). The CDR3 is 16 residues long. CDR1 GTSNPN and CDR2 SVGIG come from the germline V gene (reference sequence). Trimming removed 1 base at V and 3 bases at J, with 16 bases between. As DNA, the CDR3 is TGTGCCTGGAGTGCCGACAGGACGGGGAACAATCAGCCCCAGCATTTT. This sequence encodes CAWSADRTGNNQPQHF.

This clonotype has at least ten counts. The CDR3 region has the DNA TGTGCCAGCAGCGCCTTTAGGAACACTGAAGCTTTCTTT. Translating it yields CASSAFRNTEAFF. The chain uses TRBV9 and TRBJ1-1, with unresolved D. CDR1 and CDR2 from the germline V gene are SGDLS and YYNGEE. This CDR3 comprises 13 residues. The V end was cut by 3 bases, the J end by 1 base, with 7 bases between.

Worth noting for this clonotype: A much larger clonotype is one base distant, so this may be a read error. The J gene is TRBJ2-1, the V gene TRBV18; TRBD2 aligns across 7 bases. The CDR3 contains 15 residues. From germline, CDR1 is KGHSH and CDR2 LQKENI. Trimming removed 2 bases from V and 2 bases from J; junction bases left unmatched: 3. The CDR3 DNA reads as TGTGCCAGCTCACCAGGGAGCGGGACCTACAATGAGCAGTTCTTC. It translates to CASSPGSGTYNEQFF.

This clonotype was counted ten times or more. CDR3 DNA sequence: TGTGCCAGCAGTCCAACAGGGGGAAATAATTCACCCCTCCACTTT. Its translation: CASSPTGGNNSPLHF. The genes are TRBV12-3 or TRBV12-4 and TRBJ1-6; 8 positions match TRBD1. The ends lost 5 bases at V and 5 bases at J; junction bases unmatched: 5. There are 15 residues in the CDR3.

This clonotype was seen many times. The V gene is TRBV2, the J gene TRBJ2-1; no clear D gene. Between the trimmed V and J ends, which lost 7 bases and 4 bases, there was a span of 11 bases. Looked up from germline, CDR1 is SNHLY and CDR2 is FYNNEI. This CDR3 contains 13 residues. CDR3 in DNA: TGTGCCAGCACCTGGAGCCTTTACAATGAGCAGTTCTTC. This encodes CASTWSLYNEQFF.

This clonotype showed up many times. This chain links TRBV2 with TRBJ1-2; 7 bases fit TRBD1. This CDR3 has 12 residues. V shed 8 bases and J 6 bases; nucleotides not matched to a gene: 6. Germline V gene lookup returns CDR1 SNHLY and CDR2 FYNNEI. The CDR3 region is CASVGQYHGYTF. For the CDR3, the DNA is TGTGCCAGCGTGGGACAGTACCATGGCTACACCTTC.